This TCR beta chain was identified in a study of T cell changes during pregnancy in multiple sclerosis. The CDR3 is 15 amino acids. V dropped 6 bases and J dropped 6; count of bases not matched to a gene: 10. The germline V gene has CDR1 ENHRY and CDR2 SYGVKD. Libraries were prepared by immunoSEQ multiplex PCR; TCRdb keeps only in-frame clonotypes and omits some of them. The table records about 39,000 clones, about 94% of them present only once. The gene calls are TRBV10-3 and TRBJ2-7; 11 bases fit TRBD1. This specimen was CD4+ T cells from peripheral blood mononuclear cells, taken after pregnancy. The receptor comes from a female donor with multiple sclerosis, enrolled in a pregnancy study. The CDR3 protein is CAIRGGGQGAIEQYF. CDR3 DNA: TGTGCCATCAGGGGCGGAGGACAGGGGGCGATCGAGCAGTACTTC.